This T cell receptor (beta chain) originates from a study of blood T cells in healthy people across ages. Combining a sample-barcoded 5' primer with a J-beta primer mix, a second PCR ran for about 7 to 11 cycles. TCRdb reanalysed the 5' RACE reads using MiXCR and keeps one entry per CDR3 protein. This sample has roughly 1.5 million distinct CDR3 sequences, with 42% found just once. CDR1 is LGHNT and CDR2 is FRNRAP in the germline V gene. Trimming cost V 3 bases and J 3 bases, with 9 bases left between them. CDR3 size: 14 residues. Findings and limits, study-wide: Both naive CD4+ cell counts and diversity were greater in long-lived donors than in aged donors. Strong correlation linked observed beta diversity and percent naive T cells.

This clonotype is a singleton in its sample. Its matching antigen is unknown. Per sample, extraction of total RNA gave at least 6 micrograms in every case. The gene calls are TRBV12-5 and TRBJ2-1, with D tentatively TRBD1 (5 bases). This TCR was sampled from a woman aged 18-29 years in good health. Sequenced material: blood. The CDR3 loop is CASGFVQGYNEQFF. CDR3 DNA sequence: TGTGCTAGTGGTTTCGTTCAGGGCTACAATGAGCAGTTCTTC.